This T cell receptor beta chain was sequenced in a study of T cell responses to AZD1222 COVID-19 vaccine (dated by TCRdb to about 2021). At the level of the whole study: Because spike-specific TCR depth and breadth did not differ between the two schedules, AZD1222 recipients who got a second dose at roughly 4 weeks were pooled with those who got a second dose at roughly 12 weeks. Trial participants were enrolled by age into 18-55, 56-69 and 70-plus year subgroups, with about 150, 27 and 61 TCR-sequenced participants respectively. TCR sequencing covered more than 230 trial participants: 200 to 220 given two doses of AZD1222 and some 25 given two doses of MenACWY control vaccine. The paper as a whole reports these results and caveats: Because no day 14 peak-response samples were available, the repertoires could be characterized only after the peak T cell response. In the small 56-69-year group, the increase in depth fell short of significance, most likely because of low power. Participants were mostly white British and included more females than males, and it was suggested by the authors that clonal diversity may have been underestimated. Only five to seven AZD1222 recipients were SARS-CoV-2 seropositive at baseline, limiting conclusions about previously exposed vaccinees. Epitopes outside the regions mutated in the B.1.351 and B.1.1.7 variants were reportedly recognized by nearly half of the unique spike-specific TCRs. The whole spike protein was spanned by vaccine-associated CD4 TCRs, and dominant responses were seen in regions 160-218 and 743-854. Spike-specific TCR breadth and depth rose significantly after two AZD1222 doses compared with day 0 and with MenACWY recipients.

The time point label for this specimen denotes: baseline before first vaccination. Samples from vaccinated people were obtained from the UK trials COV001 and COV002, which included a single-blind randomized controlled phase 2/3 trial of AZD1222 (ChAdOx1 nCoV-19) in healthy adults. Trial participant PBMC samples were collected at day 0 and day 28 after the second dose for TCRbeta chain sequencing. The CDR3 regions of human TCRbeta chains were analyzed by immunosequencing. As for the original processing: Repertoire TCRs were matched against a reference library of SARS-CoV-2-specific TCRs generated with the MIRA antigen-specificity platform. Breadth meant the fraction of unique TCRs that were SARS-CoV-2-associated, whereas depth meant the fraction of total T cells that were SARS-CoV-2-associated. Using the MIRA data, each spike-specific TCR was assigned both to the spike region to which the TCR was reactive and to a CD4 or CD8 class. Log10-transformed breadth and depth values were compared by one-way ANOVA with Sidak's multiple comparisons tests. TCRdb took over this immuneACCESS table, retaining in-frame rearrangements with V and J assigned. Such tables are incomplete; in checked studies, under half of the missing clones stem from an unresolved V gene, and the remainder is unexplained. V and J calls plus clone size are reproduced from that table; the DNA served to infer D and trimming. The table for this sample lists 95,000 to 110,000 clones; about 93% of them were counted only once. The top ten clones comprise approximately 4.7% of the sample.

Comments on this clone: The specificity of this receptor is unknown. Nothing much larger sits one base from this clone, and base qualities are not available.

The specimen was peripheral blood, collected on day 0 of AZD1222 vaccination. This receptor was obtained from an adult in good health.

The CDR3 here reads CAISESGTGQDEQYF. At the DNA level, the sequence is TGTGCCATCAGTGAGTCCGGGACAGGGCAGGACGAGCAGTACTTC. This chain joins TRBV10-3 to TRBJ2-7; the central 9 bases match TRBD1. The CDR3 goes from the cysteine to the phenylalanine over 15 residues. Just CDR3 DNA is preserved here, 45 bases in frame from base 1. From a lookup of the germline V gene, CDR1 and CDR2 are ENHRY and SYGVKD. V and J are trimmed by 0 bases and 5 bases, and the gene matches miss 5 bases of the junction.